This T cell receptor beta chain was profiled in a study of Tregs in tolerant kidney transplant recipients. Study overall: Recipients received nonmyeloablative bone marrow transplants from related graft donors, with transient mixed chimerism. Regarding the study as a whole: The most relevant donor-specific Treg TCRbeta repertoire apparently came from expansion with activated donor B cells. For some patients, primers changed over time, blocking nucleotide-level comparison.

To note about this clone: Its cognate antigen is unknown.

Produced via immunoSEQ multiplex PCR; TCRdb's table is partial and in-frame only. The sample carries about 60,000 clones, roughly 90% recorded once. Thawed PBMCs were FACS-sorted into unstimulated CD4+CD25+CD127- regulatory T cells, CD4+CD25- non-regulatory cells, CD4 and CD8 cells. CDR3 length equals 14 residues. V was clipped by 5 bases and J by 4 bases, with 11 bases between them. Germline CDR1 reads MNHEY; CDR2 reads SVGAGI. The source is a human donor who received a combined kidney and bone marrow transplant. This chain links TRBV6-5 with TRBJ2-2, with a possible D match to TRBD1 (6 bases). This specimen consisted of CD8+ T cells from blood, obtained before the transplant. CDR3 in amino acids: CASSQRTATGELFF. CDR3 DNA: TGTGCCAGCAGTCAAAGGACAGCCACCGGGGAGCTGTTTTTT.